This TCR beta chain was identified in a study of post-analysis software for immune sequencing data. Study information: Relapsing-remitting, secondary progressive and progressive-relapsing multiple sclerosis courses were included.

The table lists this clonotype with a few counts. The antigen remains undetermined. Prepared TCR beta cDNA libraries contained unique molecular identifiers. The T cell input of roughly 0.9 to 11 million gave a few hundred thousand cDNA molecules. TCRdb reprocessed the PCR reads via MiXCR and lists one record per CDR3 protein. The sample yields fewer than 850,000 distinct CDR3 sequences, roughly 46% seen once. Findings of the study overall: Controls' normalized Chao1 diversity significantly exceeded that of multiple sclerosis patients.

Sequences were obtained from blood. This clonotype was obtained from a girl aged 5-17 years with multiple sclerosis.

DNA of the CDR3: TGTGCCATCAGTGAGGACAGGGTGACCACTGAAGCTTTCTTT. As protein: CAISEDRVTTEAFF. The gene calls are TRBV10-3 and TRBJ1-1; 7 positions match TRBD1. CDR1 is ENHRY, CDR2 SYGVKD, per germline. The CDR3 sequence is 14 residues long. The J segment lost 4 bases and the V segment lost 2 bases, leaving 4 bases of the junction unmatched.